Below are 20 T cell receptor beta chains sequenced from a single sample in a study of radiotherapy plus CTLA-4 blockade in lung cancer. Profiling relied on immunoSEQ multiplex PCR, and the TCRdb table lists in-frame clones only, not all of them. The sample holds 62,000 or so clones; 79% are singletons and the top ten take 10%. The material sequenced was peripheral blood, taken from a patient treated with radiotherapy plus ipilimumab. The receptors stem from a human donor with non-small cell lung cancer who had a complete response to radiotherapy plus ipilimumab.

A few counts support this clone. The V gene is TRBV7-9, the J gene TRBJ2-2, with 8 nucleotides matching TRBD2. Trimming took 1 base from V and 4 from J; bases not matched to a gene: 8. Germline CDR1 and CDR2: SEHNR and FQNEAQ (reference sequence). CDR3 length equals 17 residues. The CDR3 DNA reads as TGTGCCAGCAGCTTAGTCGGGAGGGTTTCGGTCACCGGGGAGCTGTTTTTT. Its protein is CASSLVGRVSVTGELFF.

The chain carries TRBV6-1 and TRBJ2-7; 9 bases align to TRBD1. The CDR3 has 14 residues. V shed 5 bases and J 6 bases; nucleotides not matched to a gene: 8. CDR1 is MNHNS, CDR2 SASEGT, per germline. The CDR3 loop is CASSLPGQGSEQYF. The CDR3 DNA is TGTGCCAGCAGTTTACCGGGACAGGGCTCCGAGCAGTACTTC.

The chain joins TRBV28 to TRBJ2-3; D is perhaps TRBD1 (5 bases). V lost 6 bases and J 2 bases, leaving 21 bases between the germline ends. This CDR3 spans 17 amino acids. Looked up from germline, CDR1 is MDHEN and CDR2 is SYDVKM. The CDR3 reads CASRKDWGGATTDTQYF. DNA of the CDR3: TGTGCCAGCAGGAAGGATTGGGGCGGAGCCACCACAGATACGCAGTATTTT.

The V and J genes are TRBV19 and TRBJ1-2, with TRBD1 identical over 11 bases. J gave up 2 bases and V 7 bases, and 6 bases lay outside the gene matches. The CDR3 sequence is 15 residues long. Germline V lookup: CDR1 LNHDA, CDR2 SQIVND (reference sequence). CDR3 in amino acids: CASMDRGPSNYGYTF. In nucleotides, the CDR3 is TGTGCCAGTATGGACAGGGGGCCCTCGAACTATGGCTACACCTTC.

This clone was picked up a small number of times. The chain joins TRBV7-9 to TRBJ2-7, with D uncertain. Trimming removed 1 base from V and 2 bases from J, with 6 bases in between. In germline, CDR1 is SEHNR, CDR2 FQNEAQ (reference sequence). The CDR3 extends over 13 amino acids. The CDR3 sequence is CASSLDGTYEQYF. The CDR3 region has the DNA TGTGCCAGCAGCTTAGACGGAACCTACGAGCAGTACTTC.

The CDR3 sequence is CASSPDRGHDGYTF. Here the CDR3 DNA reads TGTGCCAGCTCACCGGACAGGGGGCACGATGGCTACACCTTC. This chain links TRBV18 with TRBJ1-2; 11 positions match TRBD1. The trim removed 3 bases at V and 6 bases at J, leaving 3 bases unmatched. The length of the CDR3 is 14 residues. The germline CDR1 and CDR2 sequences are KGHSH and LQKENI.

The J gene is TRBJ2-5, the V gene TRBV7-2, with TRBD1 matching 8 bases. J lost 5 bases, V lost 3 bases, and 8 bases had no gene match. Germline CDR1 and CDR2: SGHTA and FQGNSA. CDR3 length: 15 amino acids. CDR3 amino acids: CASSLESGGRETQYF. In DNA, the CDR3 is TGTGCCAGCAGCTTGGAATCAGGGGGCAGGGAGACCCAGTACTTC.

This clone was seen a few times. The rearrangement uses TRBV5-4 and TRBJ2-2, with D uncertain. Germline V gene data show CDR1 as SGHNT and CDR2 as YYREEE (reference sequence). With 4 bases removed from V and 7 bases from J, the gap between germline ends came to 8 bases. The CDR3 has 12 amino acids. CDR3 sequence reads: CASSRPGGELFF. The DNA of the CDR3 is TGTGCCAGCAGCAGACCTGGCGGGGAGCTGTTTTTT. The full variable domain, completed using reference TRBV5-4 and TRBJ2-2, is ETGVTQSPTHLIKTRGQQVTLRCSSQSGHNTVSWYQQALGQGPQFIFQYYREEENGRGNFPPRFSGLQFPNYSSELNVNALELDDSALYLCASSRPGGELFFGEGSRLTVL.

CDR3 bases: TGCAGCGTTGAAAGCGGGGGGGAAGAGACCCAGTACTTC. Translating it yields CSVESGGEETQYF. The rearrangement links TRBV29-1 to TRBJ2-5; 10 bases align to TRBD2. The V gene end was trimmed by 2 bases and the J gene end by 3 bases; junction bases not matched to a gene: 0. Germline V lookup: CDR1 SQVTM, CDR2 ANQGSEA. CDR3 length equals 13 residues.

The chain has TRBV19 and TRBJ1-5; D gene unclear. V lost 3 bases, J lost 0 bases, and 21 bases lay in between. The germline gives CDR1 LNHDA, CDR2 SQIVND (reference sequence). The CDR3 is 19 amino acids. CDR3 sequence: CASSMMVRRQLYSNQPQHF. The DNA of the CDR3 is TGTGCCAGTAGTATGATGGTACGGCGGCAGCTTTATAGCAATCAGCCCCAGCATTTT.

J is TRBJ1-5 and V is TRBV18, with 10 nucleotides matching TRBD1. The CDR3 is 15 amino acids. Per germline, CDR1 KGHSH and CDR2 LQKENI. Trimming took 5 bases from V and 4 from J; bases not matched to a gene: 5. CDR3 bases: TGTGCCAGCTCAAGGGACAGGGGCTATAATCAGCCCCAGCATTTT. Residues: CASSRDRGYNQPQHF.

The chain has TRBV5-4 and TRBJ2-3; 7 nucleotides match TRBD2. The CDR3 runs 15 residues. CDR1 and CDR2 from the germline V gene are SGHNT and YYREEE (reference sequence). V was pared by 0 bases and J by 2 bases, with 3 bases of the junction left unmatched. The CDR3 DNA is TGTGCCAGCAGCTTGGCGGCGGGAGTCACAGATACGCAGTATTTT. As protein: CASSLAAGVTDTQYF.

The chain uses TRBV5-1 and TRBJ2-4, with D perhaps TRBD2 (6 bases). V gave up 4 bases and J gave up 5 bases, with 13 bases separating them. This CDR3 has 14 amino acids. Germline loops: CDR1 SGHRS, CDR2 YFSETQ. For the CDR3, the DNA is TGCGCCAGCAGCCCCTCTAGCGCCCAAAACATTCAGTACTTC. Translating gives CASSPSSAQNIQYF. Based on the CDR3 plus reference TRBV5-1 and TRBJ2-4, the full variable domain is KAGVTQTPRYLIKTRGQQVTLSCSPISGHRSVSWYQQTPGQGLQFLFEYFSETQRNKGNFPGRFSGRQFSNSRSEMNVSTLELGDSALYLCASSPSSAQNIQYFGAGTRLSVL.

This chain connects TRBV5-1 to TRBJ2-5; 8 nucleotides line up with TRBD1. J was trimmed by 1 base and V by 3 bases; bases with no gene match: 8. This CDR3 has 16 amino acids. Germline values: CDR1 SGHRS, CDR2 YFSETQ. The DNA of the CDR3 is TGCGCCAGCAGCTCTTTCCGACAGGGGATCCAAGAGACCCAGTACTTC. Amino acid sequence: CASSSFRQGIQETQYF.

Regarding this clone: The junction differs from germline at one of its ends, possibly a read error. The rearrangement joins TRBV2 to TRBJ2-4, with TRBD2 matching 14 bases. CDR1 is SNHLY and CDR2 is FYNNEI in the germline V gene. The CDR3 has 16 residues. The CDR3 bases are TGTGCCAGCAGCCCTACACCGGGACTAGCGGGAGAAGTGTTTCCCTTC. It translates to CASSPTPGLAGEVFPF.

V and J are TRBV7-9 and TRBJ2-1; the match to TRBD2 covers 8 bases. The V gene's germline CDR1 is SEHNR and CDR2 FQNEAQ (reference sequence). The ends lost 3 bases at V and 4 bases at J; junction bases unmatched: 5. This CDR3 region has 15 residues. The CDR3 region has the DNA TGTGCCAGCAGCTTGGCGGGGGGTTGGTACAATGAGCAGTTCTTC. Amino acid sequence: CASSLAGGWYNEQFF.

The rearrangement links TRBV9 to TRBJ2-3; a possible D gene is TRBD2 (5 bases). CDR1 is SGDLS, CDR2 YYNGEE, per germline. There are 14 residues in the CDR3. V was shortened by 1 base and J by 6 bases, with 12 bases between the two germline ends. CDR3 DNA sequence: TGTGCCAGCAGCGTAAGGACTGGGGAGGATACGCAGTATTTT. The encoded protein is CASSVRTGEDTQYF.

The chain employs TRBV29-1 and TRBJ2-5; D may be TRBD1 (5 bases). Trimming stripped 6 bases from V and 1 base from J, with 12 bases between. CDR1 and CDR2 from the germline V gene are SQVTM and ANQGSEA. This CDR3 is 13 amino acids long. The CDR3 sequence: CSVRARLQETQYF. In nucleotides, the CDR3 is TGCAGCGTCAGGGCCCGCCTCCAAGAGACCCAGTACTTC.

This clone has just one count. The genes are TRBV7-9 and TRBJ2-7; 8 nucleotides match TRBD1. Trimming took 4 bases from V and 0 from J; bases not matched to a gene: 5. The CDR3 runs to 15 residues. CDR1 and CDR2 (germline): SEHNR, FQNEAQ (reference sequence). The CDR3 coding sequence is TGTGCCAGCAGCTCCCCCGGGACAGGCTCCTACGAGCAGTACGTC. This codes for CASSSPGTGSYEQYV.

The rearrangement links TRBV6-1 to TRBJ2-7; no firm D call. Germline V gives CDR1 MNHNS, CDR2 SASEGT. The CDR3 is 15 amino acids. V was clipped by 5 bases and J by 1 base, with 15 bases between them. DNA for the CDR3: TGTGCCAGCAGTCCCGGAGACACCTCTTCCTACGAGCAGTACGTC. Encoded protein: CASSPGDTSSYEQYV.